The clone carrying this T cell receptor beta chain was seen only once. CDR1 and CDR2 (germline): DFQATT, SNEGSKA (reference sequence). There are 11 residues in the CDR3. Trimming took 3 bases from V and 7 from J, leaving 9 bases between them. The sample originates from a study of blood T cell repertoires in COVID-19. For the study at large: Samples representing acute and convalescent COVID-19 were sourced from the United States, Italy and Spain. From T cells, B-cell-depleted T cells, or PBMCs came the material, which was cDNA or gDNA.

As originally analysed: Reference gene primer amplification gave nucleated cell count estimates. Repertoires were generated with immunoSEQ multiplex PCR, while TCRdb's copy carries only in-frame clones and drops some. D and trimming come from the DNA, and the V and J calls and clone size come from that table. This sample yields 150,000 to 180,000 clones, of which around 84% are seen a single time; less than 10% belongs to the top ten. During active infection, Seattle patients enrolled and were then monitored through disease. What was sequenced was peripheral blood. This clonotype originated in a woman aged 55-70 years with COVID-19, enrolled during active disease. The genes are TRBV20-1 and TRBJ1-1; D is unclear. Here the CDR3 reads CSARPGIEAFF. DNA of the CDR3: TGCAGTGCTAGGCCGGGGATTGAAGCTTTCTTT.